This T cell receptor beta chain originates from a study of shared clonotypes between healthy human individuals. The germline V and J ends were trimmed by 0 bases and 7 bases, with 25 bases remaining between them. The germline gives CDR1 ENHRY, CDR2 SYGVKD. The CDR3 loop spans 19 amino acids. Clones were read by immunoSEQ multiplex PCR, and TCRdb kept only the in-frame ones, dropping some. This table holds about 710,000 clones, approximately 72% found once. As concerns this clone: Its matching antigen is unknown.

Study results and caveats: Only a few donors were included, so the genetic and exposure-history diversity represented was limited.

This receptor was taken from a woman in her twenties or thirties in good health. Sequenced: memory CD4+ T cells sorted from blood. Subset defined: CD45RA-negative fraction. The chain combines TRBV10-3 with TRBJ2-1; no definite D call. The DNA of the CDR3 is TGTGCCATCAGTGAGTCGCCTGCAAGGGTACGTTGGATTTTAAATGAGCAGTTCTTC. It yields the protein CAISESPARVRWILNEQFF.